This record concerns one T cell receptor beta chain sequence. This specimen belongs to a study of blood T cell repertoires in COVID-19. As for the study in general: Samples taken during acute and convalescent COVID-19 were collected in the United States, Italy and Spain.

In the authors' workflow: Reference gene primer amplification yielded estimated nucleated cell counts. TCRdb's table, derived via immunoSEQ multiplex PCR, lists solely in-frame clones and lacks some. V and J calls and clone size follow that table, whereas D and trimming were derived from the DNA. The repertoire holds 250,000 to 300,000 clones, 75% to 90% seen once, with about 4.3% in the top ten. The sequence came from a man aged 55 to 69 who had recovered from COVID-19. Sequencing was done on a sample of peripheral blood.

CDR3 DNA sequence: TGCGCCAGCAGCTTGGGTTTCTTAGCGGGAGGGCCCCACGAGCAGTACTTC. Translation: CASSLGFLAGGPHEQYF. The chain links TRBV5-1 to TRBJ2-7; 11 bases fit TRBD2. This CDR3 contains 17 residues. Trimming removed 0 bases from V and 5 bases from J; junction bases left unmatched: 10. CDR1 is SGHRS, CDR2 YFSETQ, per germline.